These 7 T cell receptor beta chains share one sample of origin, sequenced in a study of spatial heterogeneity in lung cancer (dated by TCRdb to the late 2010s). Overall study results and their limits: A correlation was observed between the number of expanded intratumoral alpha and beta TCRs and the tumor nonsynonymous mutation count.

The library was obtained by 5' RACE. The sample was run on a NextSeq 500. TCRdb trimmed public reads at Q25 via fastp, called clones via MiXCR and kept in-frame beta chains. When rows share a CDR3 protein, they turn into one entry using the most common DNA and genes. Present in this sample are fewer than 13,000 distinct CDR3 sequences, more than 9.5% of which were seen just once. Jointly, the top ten make up approximately 37% of the sample. The meaning of the sample's time point label: sample taken at primary tumor resection. Their specific antigens are unknown. Sequences were derived from lung tumor tissue, sampled at surgery. These TCRs come from a male donor with early-stage non-small cell lung cancer.

This clonotype was observed many times. The chain joins TRBV28 to TRBJ2-3, with TRBD1 matching 7 bases. The CDR3 runs 11 residues. Germline V gene data show CDR1 as MDHEN and CDR2 as SYDVKM. V shed 8 bases, J shed 11 bases, and the junction held 7 bases outside the gene matches. This CDR3 is CASGGQTKQYF. CDR3 in DNA: TGTGCCAGCGGGGGACAGACGAAGCAGTATTTT.

The CDR3 region is CAISDSSYEQYF. In DNA form, the CDR3 reads TGTGCCATCAGCGACAGCTCCTACGAGCAGTACTTC. The rearrangement uses TRBV10-3 and TRBJ2-7; a weak D match, TRBD1 (5 bases). Germline lookup yields CDR1 ENHRY and CDR2 SYGVKD. The CDR3 is 12 residues long. Between the trimmed V and J ends, which lost 6 bases and 0 bases, there was a span of 6 bases.

In this sample, this clonotype turned up many times. This rearrangement joins TRBV12-3 or TRBV12-4 to TRBJ2-5; D ambiguous. The CDR3 consists of 15 residues. The V end lost 10 bases, the J end lost 0 bases, and 18 bases lay between the germline ends. DNA of the CDR3: TGTGCCATCACACGTGGGCTAGTCCACCAAGAGACCCAGTACTTC. It encodes CAITRGLVHQETQYF.

The rearrangement uses TRBV6-2 or TRBV6-3 and TRBJ1-1, with a possible D match to TRBD1 (6 bases). Between the trimmed V and J ends, which lost 7 bases and 7 bases, there was a span of 19 bases. This CDR3 region has 14 residues. From germline, CDR1 is MNHEY and CDR2 SVGEGT. The CDR3 sequence: CASTLTGNLGEAFF. The CDR3, as DNA: TGTGCCAGCACGTTAACAGGGAATTTGGGTGAAGCTTTCTTT.

This clonotype was detected ten times or more. The chain combines TRBV2 with TRBJ1-5; 9 bases agree with TRBD1. V was clipped by 6 bases and J by 5 bases; unmatched bases: 2. This CDR3 has 13 residues. Per the germline V gene, CDR1 is SNHLY and CDR2 is FYNNEI. CDR3 region: CASRDRGHQPQHF. In nucleotides, the CDR3 is TGTGCCAGCAGGGACAGGGGCCATCAGCCCCAGCATTTT.

This clonotype occurred once. The chain uses TRBV4-1 and TRBJ2-7; no definite D call. This CDR3 has 14 amino acids. The germline V gene has CDR1 MGHRA and CDR2 YSYEKL. V lost 1 base and J 6 bases, leaving 13 bases between the germline ends. CDR3 residues: CASSQVEWAGEQYF. CDR3 DNA sequence: TGCGCCAGCAGCCAAGTAGAGTGGGCCGGCGAGCAGTACTTC.

This clonotype has a handful of counts. The V gene is TRBV12-3 or TRBV12-4, the J gene TRBJ2-7; D is perhaps TRBD2 (6 bases). The V end was cut by 5 bases, the J end by 7 bases, with 15 bases between. The CDR3 sequence is 13 residues long. CDR3 DNA: TGTGCCAGCAGTCCTCGGGACTTCGGTGAGCAGTACTTC. As protein: CASSPRDFGEQYF.